These 10 T cell receptor beta chains were all obtained from the same sample, sequenced in a study of OX40 agonist ivuxolimab in advanced cancers. This table comes from immunoSEQ multiplex PCR, and its TCRdb copy is limited to in-frame clones, with some not included. The sample lists under 50,000 clones, 85% to 90% occurring once. Sequencing was performed on CD4+ or CD8+ T cells sorted from blood, taken in a trial of the OX40 agonist ivuxolimab. The receptors here all came from an adult with an advanced solid tumor such as melanoma, head and neck, liver or kidney cancer.

The chain has TRBV11-3 and TRBJ2-5; no clear D gene. The ends were cut back, 1 base at V and 4 bases at J, with 7 bases in the middle. This CDR3 is 13 amino acids long. Germline CDR1 SGHNT, CDR2 YENEEA. CDR3 loop: CASSLGWGETQYF. The CDR3 nucleotides are TGTGCCAGCAGCTTAGGGTGGGGAGAGACCCAGTACTTC.

V is TRBV5-1 and J is TRBJ1-1; 9 nucleotides line up with TRBD1. There are 14 residues in the CDR3. V trimming: 4 bases; J trimming: 3 bases; junction bases outside the gene matches: 4. Looked up from germline, CDR1 is SGHRS and CDR2 is YFSETQ. CDR3 sequence (DNA): TGCGCCAGCAGCGGCAGGACAGGGGACACTGAAGCTTTCTTT. Protein: CASSGRTGDTEAFF.

The chain is built from TRBV5-5 and TRBJ2-7, with D possibly being TRBD1 (7 bases). Germline CDR1 SGHKS, CDR2 YYEKEE (reference sequence). The V end lost 3 bases, the J end lost 2 bases, and 18 bases lay between the germline ends. The CDR3 sequence is 16 residues long. The CDR3 region is CASSSHYRGGPYEQYF. CDR3 DNA sequence: TGTGCCAGCAGCTCCCACTACAGGGGAGGCCCCTACGAGCAGTACTTC.

The gene calls are TRBV18 and TRBJ2-5; a weak D match, TRBD2 (6 bases). The CDR3 runs 13 residues. Germline V gene lookup returns CDR1 KGHSH and CDR2 LQKENI. V was trimmed by 3 bases and J by 9 bases, leaving 14 bases between them. The CDR3 DNA reads as TGTGCCAGCTCACCCCCGGCCGGGGAGGCCCAGTACTTC. As protein: CASSPPAGEAQYF.

This clone is categorized as medium-sized (0.01 to 0.1%). The genes are TRBV2 and TRBJ1-2; 7 bases agree with TRBD1. Unmatched junction bases numbered 4, after V lost 6 bases and J lost 0 bases. In germline, CDR1 is SNHLY, CDR2 FYNNEI. This CDR3 comprises 14 residues. The chain's CDR3 is CASSRDSSNYGYTF. CDR3 coding DNA: TGTGCCAGCAGCCGGGACAGCTCTAACTATGGCTACACCTTC.

The V call is TRBV18, the J call TRBJ2-4, with 9 bases aligning to TRBD1. J was trimmed by 5 bases and V by 3 bases; bases with no gene match: 8. CDR3 length: 16 residues. Germline values: CDR1 KGHSH, CDR2 LQKENI. CDR3 region: CASSPRDRELENIQYF. The CDR3 DNA follows: TGTGCCAGCTCACCGAGGGACAGGGAATTGGAAAACATTCAGTACTTC.

The rearrangement uses TRBV6-5 and TRBJ2-5; 9 bases line up with TRBD2. There are 13 residues in the CDR3. The V segment lost 6 bases and the J segment 6 bases; nucleotides outside the gene matches: 5. Germline V gene data show CDR1 as MNHEY and CDR2 as SVGAGI. The CDR3 reads CASRREGTKTQYF. CDR3 sequence (DNA): TGTGCCAGCAGGCGGGAGGGGACCAAGACCCAGTACTTC.

V is TRBV7-2 and J is TRBJ1-1; 7 bases map to TRBD1. Germline CDR1 and CDR2: SGHTA and FQGNSA. Losses at the gene ends were 4 bases for V and 7 bases for J; bases not matched to a gene: 3. The CDR3 spans 12 residues. Here the CDR3 reads CASSSTGNEAFF. The CDR3 nucleotides are TGTGCCAGCAGCTCGACAGGGAATGAAGCTTTCTTT. Together with reference TRBV7-2 and TRBJ1-1, the CDR3 gives the full variable domain: GAGVSQSPSNKVTEKGKDVELRCDPISGHTALYWYRQSLGQGLEFLIYFQGNSAPDKSGLPSDRFSAERTGGSVSTLTIQRTQQEDSAVYLCASSSTGNEAFFGQGTRLTVV.

The rearrangement joins TRBV18 to TRBJ1-5; D perhaps matches TRBD1 (5 bases). The CDR3 is 17 amino acids. Trimming stripped 4 bases from V and 1 base from J, with 17 bases between. Germline assignment: CDR1 KGHSH and CDR2 LQKENI. This chain's CDR3 is CASSLNRDEGSNQPQHF. In DNA form, the CDR3 reads TGTGCCAGCTCACTGAACCGGGACGAGGGGAGCAATCAGCCCCAGCATTTT.

The V call is TRBV27, the J call TRBJ1-4; D remains ambiguous. The V gene's germline CDR1 is MNHEY and CDR2 SMNVEV (reference sequence). Deletions cut 4 bases from V and 8 bases from J, with 8 bases between. There are 12 residues in the CDR3. The CDR3 sequence: CASSYLGEKLFF. CDR3 DNA: TGTGCCAGCAGTTATCTAGGGGAAAAACTGTTTTTT.